This T cell receptor (beta chain) was obtained from a study of blood T cells in healthy people across ages. The CDR3 spans 13 residues. In germline, CDR1 is SGHVS, CDR2 FNYEAQ. V shed 11 bases and J shed 4 bases, with 18 bases lying between them. Using a J-beta primer mix together with a sample-barcoded 5' primer, a second PCR was run for about 6 to 12 cycles. TCRdb re-derived calls from the 5' RACE reads in MiXCR, one entry per CDR3 protein. The sample consists of roughly 700,000 distinct CDR3 sequences, around 48% of them appearing once. The receptor was isolated from a woman in her fifties or sixties in good health. The source material was blood. The rearrangement uses TRBV7-6 and TRBJ2-7; the D is unclear. This CDR3 is CARLGVVKYEQYF. The CDR3 DNA sequence: TGTGCCCGCTTGGGTGTAGTAAAGTACGAGCAGTACTTC.